The TCR beta chain described here comes from a study of monozygotic twins with inflammatory bowel disease. Germline CDR1 is MNHEY and CDR2 is SMNVEV (reference sequence). There are 14 residues in the CDR3. TCR libraries each used around 3,500 ng of total RNA. TCRdb reworked the 5' RACE reads into one entry per CDR3 protein, no DNA. Its listing shows 170,000 or so distinct CDR3 sequences. Input material: blood. The chain employs TRBV27 and TRBJ1-4; TCRdb indicates TRBD1, and absent DNA this call remains unverified. The receptor comes from a human donor with ulcerative colitis or Crohn's disease, or a healthy co-twin of an affected twin (not recorded which). CDR3 sequence: CASSLARGNEKLFF. The full variable domain, with the rest looked up from reference TRBV27 and TRBJ1-4, is EAQVTQNPRYLITVTGKKLTVTCSQNMNHEYMSWYRQDPGLGLRQIYYSMNVEVTDKGDVPEGYKVSRKEKRNFPLILESPSPNQTSLYFCASSLARGNEKLFFGSGTQLSVL.